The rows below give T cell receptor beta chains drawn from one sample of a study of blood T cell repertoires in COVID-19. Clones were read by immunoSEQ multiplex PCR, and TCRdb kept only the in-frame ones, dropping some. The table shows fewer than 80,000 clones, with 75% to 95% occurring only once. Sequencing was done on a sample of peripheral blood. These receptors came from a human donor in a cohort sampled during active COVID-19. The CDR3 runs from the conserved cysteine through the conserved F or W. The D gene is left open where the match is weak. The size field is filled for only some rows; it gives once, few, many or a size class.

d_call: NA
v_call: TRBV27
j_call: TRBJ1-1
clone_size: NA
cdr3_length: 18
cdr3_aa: CASSLGEGRGGYGTEAFF
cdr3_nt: TGTGCCAGCAGTTTAGGAGAGGGGCGGGGGGGGTATGGCACTGAAGCTTTCTTT

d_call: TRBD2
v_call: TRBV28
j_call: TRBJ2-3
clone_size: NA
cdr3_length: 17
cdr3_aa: CASSLAHQGLAPGTQYF
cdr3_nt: TGTGCCAGCAGTTTAGCGCACCAGGGACTAGCCCCGGGTACGCAGTATTTT

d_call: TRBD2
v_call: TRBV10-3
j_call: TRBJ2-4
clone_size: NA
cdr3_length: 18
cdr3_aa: CAISSSGGALIAKNIQYF
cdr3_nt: TGTGCCATCAGCAGTAGCGGGGGGGCCTTAATAGCCAAAAACATTCAGTACTTC

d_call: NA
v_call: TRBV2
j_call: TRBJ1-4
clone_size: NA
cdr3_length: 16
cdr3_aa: CASSDSRRGFNEKLFF
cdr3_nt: TGTGCCAGCAGCGACAGCCGCAGGGGCTTCAATGAAAAACTGTTTTTT

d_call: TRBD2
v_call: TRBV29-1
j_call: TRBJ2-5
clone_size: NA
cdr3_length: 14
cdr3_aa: CSAEGLAGGETQYF
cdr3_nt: TGCAGCGCAGAGGGACTAGCGGGGGGGGAGACCCAGTACTTC

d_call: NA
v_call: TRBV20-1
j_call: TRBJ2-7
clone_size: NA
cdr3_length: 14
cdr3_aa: CSASPGPTTYEQYF
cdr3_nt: TGCAGTGCTAGTCCAGGGCCGACAACCTACGAGCAGTACTTC

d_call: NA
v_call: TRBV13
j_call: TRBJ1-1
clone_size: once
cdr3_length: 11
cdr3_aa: CASSVDSEAFF
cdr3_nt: TGTGCCAGCAGCGTCGACAGTGAAGCTTTCTTT

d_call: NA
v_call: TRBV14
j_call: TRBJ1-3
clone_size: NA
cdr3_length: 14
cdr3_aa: CASSQTPRGNTIYF
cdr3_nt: TGTGCCAGCAGCCAGACTCCGCGGGGAAACACCATATATTTT

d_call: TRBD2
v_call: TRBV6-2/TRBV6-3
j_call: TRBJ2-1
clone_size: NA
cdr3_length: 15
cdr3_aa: CASNPKRGGLNEQFF
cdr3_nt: TGTGCCAGTAACCCTAAGCGGGGGGGCTTAAATGAGCAGTTCTTC

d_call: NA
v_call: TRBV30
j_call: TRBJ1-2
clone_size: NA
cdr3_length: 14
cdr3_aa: CAWFLPGHNYGYTF
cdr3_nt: TGTGCCTGGTTCCTCCCGGGACACAACTATGGCTACACCTTC

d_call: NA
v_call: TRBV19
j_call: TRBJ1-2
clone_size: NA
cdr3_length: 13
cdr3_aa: CASSMLGANGYTF
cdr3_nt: TGTGCCAGTAGTATGTTGGGGGCTAATGGCTACACCTTC

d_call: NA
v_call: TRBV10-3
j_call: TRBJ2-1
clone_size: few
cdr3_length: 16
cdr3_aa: CAISVVASYTNNEQFF
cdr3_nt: TGTGCCATCAGTGTCGTAGCCAGCTACACTAACAATGAGCAGTTCTTC

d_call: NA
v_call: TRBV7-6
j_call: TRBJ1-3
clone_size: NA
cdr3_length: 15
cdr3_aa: CASSPTTGLGNTIYF
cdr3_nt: TGTGCCAGCAGCCCAACCACAGGGCTCGGAAACACCATATATTTT

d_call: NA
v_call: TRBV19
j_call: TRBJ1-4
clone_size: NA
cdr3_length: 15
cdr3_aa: CASRRAVTTNEKLFF
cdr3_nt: TGTGCCAGTAGGAGGGCGGTCACAACTAATGAAAAACTGTTTTTT

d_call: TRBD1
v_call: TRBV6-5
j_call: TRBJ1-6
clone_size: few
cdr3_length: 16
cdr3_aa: CASSSEWDRDNSPLHF
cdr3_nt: TGTGCCAGCAGTTCTGAGTGGGACAGGGACAATTCACCCCTCCACTTT

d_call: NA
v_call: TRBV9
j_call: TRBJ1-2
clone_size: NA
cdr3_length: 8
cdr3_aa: CASSPNTF
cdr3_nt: TGTGCCAGCAGTCCCAATACCTTC

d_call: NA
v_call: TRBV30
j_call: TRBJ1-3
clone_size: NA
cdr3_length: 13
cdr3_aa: CACGGAHGNTIYF
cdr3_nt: TGTGCCTGTGGGGGGGCTCATGGAAACACCATATATTTT

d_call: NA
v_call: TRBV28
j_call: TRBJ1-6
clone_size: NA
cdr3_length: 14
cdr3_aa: CASSPGVNNSPLHF
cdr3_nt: TGTGCCAGCAGCCCAGGGGTCAATAATTCACCCCTCCACTTT

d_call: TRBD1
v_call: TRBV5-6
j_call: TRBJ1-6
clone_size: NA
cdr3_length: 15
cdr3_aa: CASSSTRQGNSPLHF
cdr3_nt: TGTGCCAGCAGCTCGACCCGACAGGGAAATTCACCCCTCCACTTT

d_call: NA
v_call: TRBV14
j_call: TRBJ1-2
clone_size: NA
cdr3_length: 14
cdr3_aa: CASSQVDRFYGYTF
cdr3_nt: TGTGCCAGCAGCCAAGTAGACAGGTTCTATGGCTACACCTTC

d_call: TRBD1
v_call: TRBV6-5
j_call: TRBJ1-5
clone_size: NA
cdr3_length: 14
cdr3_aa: CASSPGQGGQPQHF
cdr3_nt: TGTGCCAGCAGCCCGGGACAGGGAGGTCAGCCCCAGCATTTT

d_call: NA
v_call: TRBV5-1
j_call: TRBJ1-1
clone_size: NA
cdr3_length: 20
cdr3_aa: CASSLGVGGGARSLNTEAFF
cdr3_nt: TGCGCCAGCAGCTTGGGCGTGGGGGGAGGGGCCCGGTCGTTGAACACTGAAGCTTTCTTT

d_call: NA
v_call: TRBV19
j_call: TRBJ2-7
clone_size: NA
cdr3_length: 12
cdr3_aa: CASSRDTYEQYF
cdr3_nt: TGTGCCAGTAGTCGGGACACCTACGAGCAGTACTTC

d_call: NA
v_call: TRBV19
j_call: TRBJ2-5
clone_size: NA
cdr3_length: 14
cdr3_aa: CASSMGRGLETQYF
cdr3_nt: TGTGCCAGTAGTATGGGTCGAGGACTGGAGACCCAGTACTTC

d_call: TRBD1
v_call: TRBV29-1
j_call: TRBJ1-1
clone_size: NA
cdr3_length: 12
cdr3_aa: CSVVPGGTEAFF
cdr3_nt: TGCAGCGTTGTACCAGGGGGCACTGAAGCTTTCTTT

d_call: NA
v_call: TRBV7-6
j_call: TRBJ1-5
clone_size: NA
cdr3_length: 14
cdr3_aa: CASSLGGENQPQHF
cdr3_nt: TGTGCCAGCAGCTTAGGGGGGGAGAATCAGCCCCAGCATTTT

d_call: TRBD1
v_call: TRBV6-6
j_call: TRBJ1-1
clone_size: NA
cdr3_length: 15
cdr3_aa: CASVRDRGSNTEAFF
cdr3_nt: TGTGCCAGTGTCCGGGACAGGGGGTCGAACACTGAAGCTTTCTTT

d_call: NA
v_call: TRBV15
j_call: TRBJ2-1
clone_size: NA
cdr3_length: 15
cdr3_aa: CATSPNTGSYNEQFF
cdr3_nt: TGTGCCACCAGCCCTAACACAGGCTCCTACAATGAGCAGTTCTTC

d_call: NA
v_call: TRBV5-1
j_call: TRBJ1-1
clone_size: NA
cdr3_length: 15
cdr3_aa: CASSAIREMNTEAFF
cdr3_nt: TGCGCCAGCAGCGCTATTAGGGAGATGAACACTGAAGCTTTCTTT

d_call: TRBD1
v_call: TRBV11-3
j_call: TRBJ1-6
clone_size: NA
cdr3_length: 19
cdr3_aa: CASSPRTGRVSSYNSPLHF
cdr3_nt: TGTGCCAGCAGCCCCCGGACAGGGAGAGTTTCGTCCTATAATTCACCCCTCCACTTT

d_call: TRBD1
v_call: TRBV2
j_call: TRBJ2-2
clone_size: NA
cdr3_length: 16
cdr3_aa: CASSATGGGGTGELFF
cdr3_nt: TGTGCCAGCAGTGCGACAGGGGGCGGGGGCACCGGGGAGCTGTTTTTT

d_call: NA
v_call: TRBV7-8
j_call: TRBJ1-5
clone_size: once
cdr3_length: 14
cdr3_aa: CASSFAGSNQPQHF
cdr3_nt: TGTGCCAGCAGCTTCGCTGGCAGCAATCAGCCCCAGCATTTT

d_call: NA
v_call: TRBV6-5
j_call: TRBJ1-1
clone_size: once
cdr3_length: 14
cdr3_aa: CASSYSIGVAEAFF
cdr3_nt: TGTGCCAGCAGTTACTCAATAGGGGTGGCTGAAGCTTTCTTT

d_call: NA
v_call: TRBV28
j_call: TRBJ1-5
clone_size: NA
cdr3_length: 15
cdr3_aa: CASSVQTAGELAQHF
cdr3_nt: TGTGCCAGCAGTGTCCAGACAGCCGGAGAATTGGCCCAGCATTTT

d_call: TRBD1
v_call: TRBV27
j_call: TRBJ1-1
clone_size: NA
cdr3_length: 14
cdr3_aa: CASGLLTGDTEAFF
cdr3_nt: TGTGCCAGCGGCTTACTGACAGGGGATACTGAAGCTTTCTTT

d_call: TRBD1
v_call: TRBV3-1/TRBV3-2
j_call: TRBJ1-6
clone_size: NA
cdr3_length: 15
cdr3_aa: CASSPGTARNSPLHF
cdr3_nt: TGTGCCAGCAGCCCCGGGACAGCGAGAAATTCACCCCTCCACTTT

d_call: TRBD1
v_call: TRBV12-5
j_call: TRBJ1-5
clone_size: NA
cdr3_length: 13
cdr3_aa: CASGDRQGQPQHF
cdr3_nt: TGTGCTAGTGGGGATCGACAGGGGCAGCCCCAGCATTTT

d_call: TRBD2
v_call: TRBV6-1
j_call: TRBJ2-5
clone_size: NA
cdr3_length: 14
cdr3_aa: CASSDERGRETQYF
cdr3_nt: TGTGCCAGCAGTGACGAGCGGGGGAGAGAGACCCAGTACTTC

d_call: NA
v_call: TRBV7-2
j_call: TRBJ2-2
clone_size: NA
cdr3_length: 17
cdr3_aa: CASSPRTTYEEAGELFF
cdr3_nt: TGTGCCAGCAGCCCCCGGACCACCTACGAGGAGGCCGGGGAGCTGTTTTTT

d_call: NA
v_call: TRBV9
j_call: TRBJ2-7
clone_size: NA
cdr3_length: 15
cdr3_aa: CASSVEAAFRDEQYF
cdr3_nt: TGTGCCAGCAGCGTAGAAGCTGCCTTCAGGGACGAGCAGTACTTC

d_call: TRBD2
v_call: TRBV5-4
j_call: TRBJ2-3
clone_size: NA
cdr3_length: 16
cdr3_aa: CASSLRSGVTTDTQYF
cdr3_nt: TGTGCCAGCAGCTTGCGCAGCGGGGTTACCACAGATACGCAGTATTTT

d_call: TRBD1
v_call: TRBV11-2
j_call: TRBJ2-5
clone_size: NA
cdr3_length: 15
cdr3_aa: CASSLGQGESETQYF
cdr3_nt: TGTGCCAGCAGCTTAGGACAGGGAGAGTCGGAGACCCAGTACTTC

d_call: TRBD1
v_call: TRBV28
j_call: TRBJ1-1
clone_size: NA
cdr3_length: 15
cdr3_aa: CASSFWGTGSTKAFF
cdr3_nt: TGTGCCAGCAGTTTTTGGGGGACAGGGAGTACGAAAGCTTTCTTT

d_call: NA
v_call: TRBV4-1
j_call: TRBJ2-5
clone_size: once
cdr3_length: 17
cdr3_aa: CASSQEARGYGQETQYF
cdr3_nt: TGCGCCAGCAGCCAAGAGGCTCGGGGGTATGGCCAAGAGACCCAGTACTTC

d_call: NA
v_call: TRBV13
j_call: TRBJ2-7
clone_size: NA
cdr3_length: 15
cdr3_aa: CASSSITTGKNEQYF
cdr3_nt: TGTGCCAGCAGCTCAATAACGACAGGAAAAAACGAGCAGTACTTC

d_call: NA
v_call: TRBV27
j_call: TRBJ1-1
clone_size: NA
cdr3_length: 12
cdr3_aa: CASSLQGQKAFF
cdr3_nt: TGTGCCAGCAGTCTTCAGGGTCAAAAAGCTTTCTTT